This record concerns one T cell receptor (beta chain) sequence. These data originate in a study of CD8+ T cells in alopecia areata. Whole-study context: The protocol delivered tofacitinib for 6 to 18 months, then withdrew it for 6 months.

Trimming took 1 base from V and 6 from J, leaving 10 bases between them. The length of the CDR3 is 13 residues. From germline, CDR1 is LNHNV and CDR2 YYDKDF (reference sequence). Investigators isolated RNA and reverse transcribed it into cDNA to act as the sequencing template. Sequencing used immunoSEQ multiplex PCR; TCRdb keeps in-frame clones, though not all of them. The sample consists of 200,000 or so clones, about three fifths of them appearing once. Described treatment: oral pan-JAK inhibitor, 5-10 mg twice daily. Alopecia areata patients provided lesional scalp punch biopsies and peripheral blood, both collected for the study.

This sequence was found in a human donor with alopecia areata. The chain employs TRBV15 and TRBJ2-7; no definite D call. This material consisted of CD4+ T cells sorted from blood, taken at week 24, from a patient treated with tofacitinib. The CDR3, as DNA: TGTGCCACCAGCAGAGTAGCATCCATCGAGCAGTACTTC. It is translated as CATSRVASIEQYF.